This T cell receptor (beta chain) was found in a study of coeliac disease. Study information: High-resolution HLA typing was lacking; TRBV7-2 bias was queried instead.

The protocol was immunoSEQ multiplex PCR, while the TCRdb copy is restricted to in-frame clones and leaves out a portion. This table has over 1,500 clones, around 70% appearing once. Germline-derived CDR1 and CDR2 are SEHNR and FQNEAQ (reference sequence). The CDR3 has 13 residues. V lost 3 bases and J 5 bases, leaving 9 bases between the germline ends. This TCR derives from a human donor without celiac disease. The chain joins TRBV7-9 to TRBJ2-3; no definite D call. The sequenced sample was lymphocytes from the gut lamina propria. The CDR3 here is CASSFYEVDTQYF. CDR3 sequence (DNA): TGTGCCAGCAGCTTTTATGAGGTAGATACGCAGTATTTT.